Listed below are T cell receptor beta chains from one sample, sequenced in a study of blood T cell repertoires in COVID-19. The protocol was immunoSEQ multiplex PCR, while the TCRdb copy is restricted to in-frame clones and leaves out a portion. Among 350,000 or so clones, more than 75% were seen once, and the ten largest hold about 10%. What was sequenced was peripheral blood. The source is a woman younger than 45 with COVID-19, enrolled during active disease. CDR3s include the opening cysteine and the closing phenylalanine or tryptophan. Fields, in order: D gene, CDR3 length, J gene, clone size, V gene, CDR3 DNA, CDR3 protein. D genes are given only for firm matches. Size tells how often a clone was seen (once, few, many) or the class of an expanded clone, and some rows leave it out.

TRBD1 13 TRBJ1-2 . TRBV28 TGTGCCAGCAGTACCTCAGGGGGCGGTGGCTACACCTTC CASSTSGGGGYTF
. 16 TRBJ1-1 . TRBV7-9 TGTGCCAGCAGCTTAACAACAGGGTTTAGTGACACTGAAGCTTTCTTT CASSLTTGFSDTEAFF
. 14 TRBJ1-5 . TRBV5-1 TGCGCCAGCAGCTTGGGGGGAGGCAATCAGCCCCAGCATTTT CASSLGGGNQPQHF
. 17 TRBJ1-5 . TRBV1 TGCACCAGCAGCCAAGATGTCCGGGATTTGAGCAATCAGCCCCAGCATTTT CTSSQDVRDLSNQPQHF
TRBD2 13 TRBJ2-1 . TRBV7-2 TGTGCCATCATCTCAGCGGGAGTCGTATCAGAGTTCTTC CAIISAGVVSEFF
TRBD1 15 TRBJ1-3 once TRBV2 TGTGCCAGCAGCATCAGGGGGCACGCGGGAAACACCATATATTTT CASSIRGHAGNTIYF
. 14 TRBJ2-2 . TRBV30 TGTGCCTGGAGTGACGGGGTGAACACCGGGGAGCTGTTTTTT CAWSDGVNTGELFF
TRBD1 15 TRBJ1-3 . TRBV3-1/TRBV3-2 TGTGCCAGCAGCCAAGATCAGGGGGGTGGAAACACCATATATTTT CASSQDQGGGNTIYF
TRBD1 12 TRBJ1-1 once TRBV6-6 TGTGCCAGCAGTGTGGGACAGGGTGAAGCTTTCTTT CASSVGQGEAFF
. 14 TRBJ2-2 . TRBV24-1 TGTGCCACCAGAACCGCAGGATCCACCGGGGAGCTGTTTTTT CATRTAGSTGELFF
TRBD1 13 TRBJ2-5 . TRBV9 TGTGCCAGCAGCGGGACAGGGATGGAGACCCAGTACTTC CASSGTGMETQYF
. 12 TRBJ2-1 . TRBV2 TGTGCCAGCAGAGCTGACGGGGATGAGCAGTTCTTC CASRADGDEQFF
TRBD1 14 TRBJ1-2 . TRBV12-5 TGTGCTAGTGGTTCGCGGGACAGGGTGGATGGCTACACCTTC CASGSRDRVDGYTF
. 15 TRBJ1-1 . TRBV5-1 TGCGCCAGCAGCTTAGGACAGCCGGCGAACACTGAAGCTTTCTTT CASSLGQPANTEAFF
TRBD2 16 TRBJ2-7 . TRBV29-1 TGCAGCGTCCGCGGGGGACTAGCGGGCCCCTCGGGCGAGCAGTACTTC CSVRGGLAGPSGEQYF
. 11 TRBJ2-7 . TRBV6-2/TRBV6-3 TGTGCCAGCAGTAGCACCTACGAGCAGTACTTC CASSSTYEQYF
. 14 TRBJ2-1 few TRBV7-9 TGTGCCAGCAGCCCCGGACAGTCTCACAATGAGCAGTTCTTC CASSPGQSHNEQFF
TRBD2 17 TRBJ2-1 . TRBV9 TGTGCCAGCAGCCCCCGCCCGGGCGGGGGGTCCTACAATGAGCAGTTCTTC CASSPRPGGGSYNEQFF
TRBD1 17 TRBJ1-1 . TRBV4-2 TGTGCCAGCAAGCCTATGGGACAGGGATTCGGGAACACTGAAGCTTTCTTT CASKPMGQGFGNTEAFF
TRBD1 16 TRBJ1-5 . TRBV18 TGTGCCAGCTCGACTTCAGGGGGCATGGGCAATCAGCCCCAGCATTTT CASSTSGGMGNQPQHF
. 14 TRBJ1-2 . TRBV4-1 TGCGCCAGCAGCCCCCGCGTAGGGGTAGGTGGCTACACCTTC CASSPRVGVGGYTF
TRBD2 17 TRBJ2-5 . TRBV7-9 TGTGCCAGCAGCTTAGCTGTGACTAGCGGGACCGAAGAGACCCAGTACTTC CASSLAVTSGTEETQYF
TRBD1 15 TRBJ1-2 . TRBV5-6 TGTGCCAGCAGCTATGGGACAGGGGACAACTATGGCTACACCTTC CASSYGTGDNYGYTF
. 17 TRBJ1-6 . TRBV4-3 TGCGCCAGCAGCCAAGATCGGGAGGGGGGCACGAATTCACCCCTCCACTTT CASSQDREGGTNSPLHF
. 13 TRBJ2-7 . TRBV7-2 TGTGCCAGCAGCTTAGAGAGGGTTGGAGAGCAGTACTTC CASSLERVGEQYF
. 17 TRBJ2-7 . TRBV21-1 TGTGCCAGCAGCGCCGATACTAGCGGAGGCTATTCCTACGAGCAGTACTTC CASSADTSGGYSYEQYF
TRBD1 14 TRBJ2-5 . TRBV28 TGTGCCAGCAGCTATCGACAGGGGCTAGAGACCCAGTACTTC CASSYRQGLETQYF
. 16 TRBJ2-1 . TRBV28 TGTGCCAGCAGTTTACCCGGGAGATCACAGAGCAATGAGCAGTTCTTC CASSLPGRSQSNEQFF
. 15 TRBJ1-1 . TRBV15 TGTGCCACCAGCAGAGGGGTGCTGGACCCCGGCGGGGCTTTCTTT CATSRGVLDPGGAFF
TRBD1 13 TRBJ1-2 . TRBV7-2 TGTGCCAGCAGATCAACAGGGGCCTATGGCTACACCTTC CASRSTGAYGYTF
TRBD1 18 TRBJ2-7 . TRBV7-9 TGTGCCAGCAGCTTAGTTCCATCAGGGGGACAGGGGTCCTACGAGCAGTACTTC CASSLVPSGGQGSYEQYF
TRBD1 15 TRBJ2-3 once TRBV30 TGTGCCTGGACACGAGGACAGGGGACTACAGATACGCAGTATTTT CAWTRGQGTTDTQYF
TRBD1 14 TRBJ1-4 . TRBV10-3 TGTGCCATCAGTGAGAGCAGGGGGAGTGAAAAACTGTTTTTT CAISESRGSEKLFF
TRBD1 14 TRBJ2-7 . TRBV7-2 TGTGCCAGCAGCTCGACAGGGAGCTCCTACGAGCAGTACTTC CASSSTGSSYEQYF
. 15 TRBJ2-1 . TRBV7-2 TGTGCCAGCAGCTTAGCCTACGGGGCCTACAATGAGCAGTTCTTC CASSLAYGAYNEQFF
TRBD1 14 TRBJ2-2 . TRBV19 TGTGCCAGTAATATGCCAGGGGGCAGCGGGGAGCTGTTTTTT CASNMPGGSGELFF
TRBD1 17 TRBJ2-1 . TRBV4-1 TGCGCCAGCAGCCAAGTCGACAGGGGGCGCTTCTACAATGAGCAGTTCTTC CASSQVDRGRFYNEQFF
. 15 TRBJ2-5 once TRBV6-5 TGTGCCAGCAGTTACTCGATGCAGGATCAAGAGACCCAGTACTTC CASSYSMQDQETQYF
. 16 TRBJ1-6 . TRBV28 TGTGCCAGCAGTCCGCCCCCCTACAGGGTTAATTCACCCCTCCACTTT CASSPPPYRVNSPLHF
TRBD1 15 TRBJ2-7 . TRBV6-5 TGTGCCAGCAGTCCCCGGGACAGGGGGGGAAAGGGGCAGTACTTC CASSPRDRGGKGQYF
TRBD2 15 TRBJ2-1 . TRBV19 TGTGCCAGTAGTATCGGAGCGGGGGATTACAATGAGCAGTTCTTC CASSIGAGDYNEQFF
. 15 TRBJ2-7 once TRBV2 TGTGCCAGCAGTCGAGGAGGGCCCCCAAATTACGAGCAGTACTTC CASSRGGPPNYEQYF
TRBD2 15 TRBJ2-1 . TRBV4-1 TGCGCCAGCTCTTTTCTAGCGGGAGGGTTCAATGAGCAGTTCTTC CASSFLAGGFNEQFF
TRBD2 14 TRBJ2-5 few TRBV9 TGTGCCAGCAGCAGAGGGACTACTCAAGAGACCCAGTACTTC CASSRGTTQETQYF
TRBD1 14 TRBJ2-5 . TRBV27 TGTGCCAGCAGCCCAGACAGGGCCCAAGAGACCCAGTACTTC CASSPDRAQETQYF
TRBD2 16 TRBJ2-6 . TRBV5-1 TGCGCCAGCAGCCCGGTGGGGGGGTCTGGGGCCAACGTCCTGACTTTC CASSPVGGSGANVLTF
TRBD1 13 TRBJ1-1 . TRBV5-4 TGTGCCAGCAGCACAGGGGTGGGCACTGAAGCTTTCTTT CASSTGVGTEAFF
. 14 TRBJ1-6 . TRBV28 TGTGCCAGCAGTCCCCCCGGTTTCGATTCACCCCTCCACTTT CASSPPGFDSPLHF
TRBD1 14 TRBJ1-5 . TRBV6-5 TGTGCCAGCGCAACCCAGGGGGCGGGTCAGCCCCAGCATTTT CASATQGAGQPQHF
. 11 TRBJ1-1 . TRBV21-1 TGTTCTACAGGGACGAACACTGAAGCTTTCTTT CSTGTNTEAFF
TRBD2 13 TRBJ2-1 . TRBV24-1 TGTGCCACCAGTGAACCGGGACTAGATGAGCAGTTCTTC CATSEPGLDEQFF
. 16 TRBJ2-1 once TRBV5-1 TGCGCCAGCAGCTTGAGGAGGGCGACCGAAGATGCGGAGCAGTTCTTC CASSLRRATEDAEQFF
. 15 TRBJ2-5 . TRBV7-2 TGTGCCAGCAGCTTAGCGCAGGGGTCCCAAGAGACCCAGTACTTC CASSLAQGSQETQYF